This T cell receptor beta chain appears in the sequencing data of a study of cytomegalovirus exposure and HLA in healthy donors. A multiplex PCR was run with 60 Vbeta primers and 13 Jbeta primers. TCRdb's table, derived via immunoSEQ multiplex PCR, lists solely in-frame clones and lacks some. The sample shows roughly 49,000 clones, 75% to 80% of them seen only once. Germline values: CDR1 MNHEY, CDR2 SVGAGI. The CDR3 sequence is 14 residues long. The clonotype originates from a woman between 40 and 50 years old in good health and CMV-seropositive. The chain uses TRBV6-5 and TRBJ1-3, with 9 positions matching TRBD1. TRBJ2-2 explains the end of the DNA better; the J call may be wrong. Sample: PBMCs. The CDR3 protein is CASRGQGNTGELFF. The CDR3 nucleotides are TGTGCCAGCAGGGGACAGGGGAACACCGGGGAGCTGTTTTTT.